A single sample is the source of the 27 T cell receptor beta chains below, sequenced in a study of blood T cells in healthy people across ages. The second PCR ran about 6 to 12 cycles with a sample-barcoded 5' primer and J-beta primers. In TCRdb, the 5' RACE reads were re-called with MiXCR into one record per CDR3 protein. The sample lists approximately 820,000 distinct CDR3 sequences, around two fifths occurring once. Sequenced sample: blood. These receptors originate from a man between 60 and 75 years old in good health.

The chain is built from TRBV5-1 and TRBJ2-5; D may be TRBD1 (6 bases). Germline-derived CDR1 and CDR2 are SGHRS and YFSETQ. CDR3 length equals 15 residues. The V end lost 4 bases, the J end lost 2 bases, and 15 bases lay between the germline ends. CDR3 loop: CASSPDGRGQETQYF. In DNA, the CDR3 is TGCGCCAGCAGCCCCGACGGCAGGGGACAAGAGACCCAGTACTTC.

J is TRBJ2-1 and V is TRBV7-9; D not resolved. CDR1 is SEHNR and CDR2 is FQNEAQ in the germline V gene (reference sequence). The length of the CDR3 is 14 residues. The germline V and J ends were trimmed by 1 base and 8 bases, with 12 bases remaining between them. This CDR3 reads CASSLDSGPHEQFF. Here the CDR3 DNA reads TGTGCCAGCAGCTTAGATTCGGGCCCACATGAGCAGTTCTTC.

This clonotype was observed at least ten times. The chain recombines TRBV29-1 with TRBJ1-2; 8 nucleotides agree with TRBD1. The CDR3 loop spans 13 amino acids. V trimming: 6 bases; J trimming: 2 bases; junction bases outside the gene matches: 5. Germline V gene sequence: CDR1 SQVTM, CDR2 ANQGSEA. The CDR3, as DNA: TGCAGCGTCCGGGACAGGCGAAACTATGGCTACACCTTC. Translating gives CSVRDRRNYGYTF.

This clonotype was seen a handful of times. CDR3 DNA sequence: TGCAGCGTTGGAACGGGGCACGAGCAGTACTTC. The encoded protein is CSVGTGHEQYF. The gene calls are TRBV29-1 and TRBJ2-5; D may match TRBD1 or TRBD2 (5 bases each). The tail of the sequence fits TRBJ2-7 better, so the J call may be wrong. CDR3 length equals 11 residues. Germline-derived CDR1 and CDR2 are SQVTM and ANQGSEA.

The table lists this clonotype with a few counts. This chain uses TRBV5-1 with TRBJ1-5, with 10 bases matching TRBD1. The germline V gene has CDR1 SGHRS and CDR2 YFSETQ. CDR3 length equals 17 residues. Trimming at V came to 0 bases and at J to 4 bases, leaving 7 bases not matched to a gene. CDR3 sequence reads: CASSLGTGGTLNQPQHF. The CDR3 bases are TGCGCCAGCAGCTTGGGGACAGGGGGGACTTTGAATCAGCCCCAGCATTTT.

This clonotype was seen more than once but under ten times. The rearrangement uses TRBV20-1 and TRBJ2-7; no clear D. The CDR3 has 13 residues. The ends were cut back, 3 bases at V and 4 bases at J, with 13 bases in the middle. Germline CDR1 DFQATT, CDR2 SNEGSKA (reference sequence). CDR3 amino acids: CSASRKAGYEQYF. Here the CDR3 DNA reads TGCAGTGCTAGCCGTAAGGCAGGATACGAGCAGTACTTC.

A remark on this clonotype: A much larger clone is a single base away; this may be a read error. This chain connects TRBV29-1 to TRBJ2-5; 12 nucleotides line up with TRBD2. Germline CDR1 and CDR2: SQVTM and ANQGSEA. CDR3 size: 16 residues. The CDR3 is CSVEDRGLAGQEAQYF. The CDR3 nucleotides are TGCAGCGTTGAAGACAGAGGACTAGCGGGGCAAGAGGCCCAGTACTTC.

The gene calls are TRBV6-5 and TRBJ1-4; weak D call: TRBD1 (5 bases). Looked up from germline, CDR1 is MNHEY and CDR2 is SVGAGI. V was trimmed by 2 bases and J by 7 bases, leaving 11 bases between them. The CDR3 length is 14 residues. The CDR3 bases are TGTGCCAGCAGTTACGACCAAAGGGGTGAAAAACTGTTTTTT. This encodes CASSYDQRGEKLFF.

This chain's CDR3 is CASSPGRSLGTQYF. The CDR3 nucleotides read TGTGCCAGCAGCCCGGGACGGAGCTTGGGGACCCAGTACTTC. The chain recombines TRBV12-3 or TRBV12-4 with TRBJ2-5; possibly TRBD1 or TRBD2 for D (5 bases each). V was pared by 6 bases and J by 7 bases, with 18 bases between. The CDR3 extends over 14 amino acids.

This clonotype was observed a handful of times. The gene calls are TRBV20-1 and TRBJ2-7; 7 bases match TRBD1. The J call is in doubt because the DNA end fits TRBJ2-5 better. The CDR3 loop spans 12 amino acids. Germline V gene sequence: CDR1 DFQATT, CDR2 SNEGSKA (reference sequence). CDR3 DNA: TGCAGTGCTATCCCAGGGGGAGAGACCCAGTACTTC. This sequence encodes CSAIPGGETQYF.

The V and J genes are TRBV30 and TRBJ2-7, with D perhaps matching TRBD1 (6 bases). The CDR3 covers 14 residues. Germline lookup yields CDR1 GTSNPN and CDR2 SVGIG (reference sequence). Trimming took 2 bases from V and 4 from J, leaving 15 bases between them. The CDR3, as DNA: TGTGCCTGGAGTTCACTCAGGGGAGCTTACGAGCAGTACTTC. This sequence encodes CAWSSLRGAYEQYF.

The chain links TRBV7-2 to TRBJ2-7; D call uncertain. Germline V gene sequence: CDR1 SGHTA, CDR2 FQGNSA. This CDR3 is 14 amino acids long. V was clipped by 6 bases and J by 9 bases, with 21 bases between them. The CDR3 bases are TGTGCCAGCAGTTCAAACAGTGGTTTGGTAGCGCAGTACTTC. As protein: CASSSNSGLVAQYF.

As for this clonotype: Given a much more abundant clone one base away, this may be a read error. J is TRBJ2-5 and V is TRBV6-1; a weak D match, TRBD2 (6 bases). The J call may be incorrect, as the DNA end agrees better with TRBJ2-7. The CDR3 extends over 12 amino acids. Looked up from germline, CDR1 is MNHNS and CDR2 is SASEGT. The CDR3 region is CASMRGRDEQYF. The CDR3 DNA reads TGTGCCAGCATGCGGGGAAGGGACGAGCAGTACTTC.

The chain uses TRBV4-1 and TRBJ2-5, with D maybe TRBD1 (6 bases). The closer fit of TRBJ2-7 to the DNA end suggests the J call may be wrong. In germline, CDR1 is MGHRA, CDR2 YSYEKL. This CDR3 spans 14 amino acids. The DNA for the CDR3 is TGCGCCAGCAGCCAAACAGGGTTTGGATACGAGCAGTACTTC. Its translation is CASSQTGFGYEQYF.

This sequence joins TRBV7-8 and TRBJ2-5; the D gene could be TRBD1 or TRBD2 (5 bases each). Trimming removed 0 bases from V and 1 base from J, with 18 bases in between. Germline assignment: CDR1 SGHVS and CDR2 FQNEAQ. The CDR3 totals 18 residues. This chain's CDR3 is CASSLALISYGGQETQYF. In DNA, the CDR3 is TGTGCCAGCAGCTTAGCGCTAATTTCGTATGGGGGCCAAGAGACCCAGTACTTC. Looking up the rest from reference TRBV7-8 and TRBJ2-5 gives the full variable domain: GAGVSQSPRYKVAKRGQDVALRCDPISGHVSLFWYQQALGQGPEFLTYFQNEAQLDKSGLPSDRFFAERPEGSVSTLKIQRTQQEDSAVYLCASSLALISYGGQETQYFGPGTRLLVL.

This chain joins TRBV14 and TRBJ2-7, with D maybe TRBD1 (6 bases). Trimming shortened V by 4 bases and J by 3 bases, and 16 bases separated the two germline ends. The CDR3 runs 15 residues. CDR1 is SGHDN and CDR2 is FVKESK in the germline V gene. The chain's CDR3 is CASSLWGQTIYEQYF. The DNA for the CDR3 is TGTGCCAGCAGCCTTTGGGGGCAGACTATCTACGAGCAGTACTTC.

This clonotype was observed a handful of times. V gene TRBV18 combines with J gene TRBJ2-5; D might be TRBD1 (6 bases). With 4 bases removed from V and 2 bases from J, the gap between germline ends came to 14 bases. The CDR3 runs 15 residues. The germline V gene encodes CDR1 KGHSH and CDR2 LQKENI. This CDR3 reads CASSQAAGQQETQYF. CDR3 in DNA: TGTGCCAGCTCACAAGCGGCCGGACAGCAAGAGACCCAGTACTTC.

The rearrangement links TRBV12-3 or TRBV12-4 to TRBJ1-1; D remains unclear. This CDR3 region has 15 residues. V was cut by 4 bases and J by 3 bases, with 15 bases left in between. The CDR3 sequence is CASSSPFLRDTEAFF. For the CDR3, the DNA is TGTGCCAGCAGTTCTCCCTTTCTAAGGGACACTGAAGCTTTCTTT.

The chain combines TRBV7-2 with TRBJ2-3, with unresolved D. The germline V and J ends were trimmed by 4 bases and 7 bases, with 24 bases remaining between them. The germline V gene has CDR1 SGHTA and CDR2 FQGNSA. There are 17 residues in the CDR3. CDR3 sequence reads: CASSSPIGLHALHTQYF. CDR3 DNA: TGTGCCAGCAGCTCACCAATTGGGCTACATGCCCTTCATACGCAGTATTTT.

The chain links TRBV6-5 to TRBJ1-6, with D possibly being TRBD1 (6 bases). Per the germline V gene, CDR1 is MNHEY and CDR2 is SVGAGI. Trimming stripped 5 bases from V and 6 bases from J, with 17 bases between. The CDR3 extends over 16 amino acids. The CDR3 nucleotides read TGTGCCAGCAGTACTCAGGGGATGGGGATTAATTCACCCCTCCACTTT. Translation: CASSTQGMGINSPLHF.

V gene TRBV7-9 combines with J gene TRBJ1-1; no clear D gene. CDR3 length: 14 residues. The V end was cut by 3 bases, the J end by 0 bases, with 8 bases between. Germline CDR1 reads SEHNR; CDR2 reads FQNEAQ (reference sequence). The CDR3 nucleotides read TGTGCCAGCAGCTTGGAGACCCTGAACACTGAAGCTTTCTTT. This sequence encodes CASSLETLNTEAFF. Full variable domain (missing parts from reference TRBV7-9 and TRBJ1-1): DTGVSQNPRHKITKRGQNVTFRCDPISEHNRLYWYRQTLGQGPEFLTYFQNEAQLEKSRLLSDRFSAERPKGSFSTLEIQRTEQGDSAMYLCASSLETLNTEAFFGQGTRLTVV.

The chain links TRBV4-1 to TRBJ2-5, with 8 bases lining up with TRBD1. Trimming cost V 1 base and J 4 bases; bases outside gene matches: 8. Germline CDR1 MGHRA, CDR2 YSYEKL. There are 16 residues in the CDR3. This CDR3 reads CASSQGGGQGGETQYF. The CDR3 DNA sequence: TGCGCCAGCAGCCAAGGTGGCGGACAGGGCGGAGAGACCCAGTACTTC.

V usage is TRBV5-1 and J usage is TRBJ1-1, with TRBD1 matching 7 bases. Per the germline V gene, CDR1 is SGHRS and CDR2 is YFSETQ. The length of the CDR3 is 16 residues. Trimming at V came to 0 bases and at J to 3 bases, leaving 8 bases not matched to a gene. The CDR3 loop is CASSLEQGRRDTEAFF. The CDR3 nucleotides read TGCGCCAGCAGCTTGGAACAGGGGCGCAGGGACACTGAAGCTTTCTTT.

This clonotype has ten or more counts. The gene calls are TRBV3-1 and TRBJ2-7; 10 bases fit TRBD2. From germline, CDR1 is LGHDT and CDR2 YNNKEL (reference sequence). V gave up 0 bases and J gave up 6 bases; unmatched junction bases: 5. The CDR3 runs to 15 residues. The CDR3 protein is CASSQDGLAGGEQYF. The CDR3 DNA sequence: TGTGCCAGCAGCCAAGATGGATTAGCGGGGGGCGAGCAGTACTTC.

The rearrangement links TRBV20-1 to TRBJ2-1, with 8 bases that match TRBD2. The CDR3 contains 15 residues. Germline V gives CDR1 DFQATT, CDR2 SNEGSKA (reference sequence). The ends lost 3 bases at V and 6 bases at J; junction bases unmatched: 10. The CDR3: CSARNSRGGANEQFF. CDR3 sequence (DNA): TGCAGTGCTAGGAACTCTCGGGGGGGAGCCAATGAGCAGTTCTTC.

This clonotype was observed a few times. CDR3 in amino acids: CSAREGLLEAYGYTF. The CDR3, as DNA: TGCAGTGCTAGAGAAGGTCTCCTCGAGGCATATGGCTACACCTTC. The V call is TRBV20-1, the J call TRBJ1-2; no definite D call. V was clipped by 0 bases and J by 5 bases, with 16 bases between them. CDR3 length: 15 residues. CDR1 DFQATT and CDR2 SNEGSKA come from the germline V gene (reference sequence).

This clonotype was counted a few times. The chain carries TRBV6-2 or TRBV6-3 and TRBJ2-1; D perhaps matches TRBD2 (6 bases). With 5 bases removed from V and 5 bases from J, the gap between germline ends came to 16 bases. This CDR3 is built from 15 residues. CDR1 is MNHEY and CDR2 is SVGEGT in the germline V gene. DNA of the CDR3: TGTGCCAGCAGTAAGGCGGGACTCTGGAACAATGAGCAGTTCTTC. Translating gives CASSKAGLWNNEQFF.